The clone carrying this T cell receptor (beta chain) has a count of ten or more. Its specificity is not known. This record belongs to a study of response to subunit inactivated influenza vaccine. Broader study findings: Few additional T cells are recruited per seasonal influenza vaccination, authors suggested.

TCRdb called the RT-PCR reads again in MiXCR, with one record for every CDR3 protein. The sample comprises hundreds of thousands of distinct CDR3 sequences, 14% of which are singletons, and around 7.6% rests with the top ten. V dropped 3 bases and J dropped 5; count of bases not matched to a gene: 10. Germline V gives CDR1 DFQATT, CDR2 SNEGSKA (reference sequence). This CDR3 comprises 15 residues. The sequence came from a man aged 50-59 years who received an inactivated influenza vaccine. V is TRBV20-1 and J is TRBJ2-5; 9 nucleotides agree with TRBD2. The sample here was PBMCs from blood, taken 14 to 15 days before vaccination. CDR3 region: CSASRGSGSRETQYF. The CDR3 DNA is TGCAGTGCTAGCCGAGGTAGCGGGAGTCGGGAGACCCAGTACTTC.